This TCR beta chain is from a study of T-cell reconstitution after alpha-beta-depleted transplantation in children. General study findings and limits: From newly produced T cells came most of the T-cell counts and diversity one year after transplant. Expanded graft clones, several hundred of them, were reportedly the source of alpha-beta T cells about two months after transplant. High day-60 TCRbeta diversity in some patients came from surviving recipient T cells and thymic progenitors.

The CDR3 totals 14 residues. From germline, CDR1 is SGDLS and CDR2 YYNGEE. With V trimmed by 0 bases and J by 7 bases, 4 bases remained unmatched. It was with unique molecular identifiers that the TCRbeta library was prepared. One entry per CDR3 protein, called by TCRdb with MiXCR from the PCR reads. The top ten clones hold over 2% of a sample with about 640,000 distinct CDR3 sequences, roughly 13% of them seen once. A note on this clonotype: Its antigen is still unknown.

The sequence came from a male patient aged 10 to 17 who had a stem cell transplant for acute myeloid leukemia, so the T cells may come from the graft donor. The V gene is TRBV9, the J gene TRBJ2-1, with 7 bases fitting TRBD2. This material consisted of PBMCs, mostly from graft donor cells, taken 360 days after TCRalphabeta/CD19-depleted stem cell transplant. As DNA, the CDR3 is TGTGCCAGCAGCGTAGTGGCGGGAGTTAATGAGCAGTTCTTC. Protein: CASSVVAGVNEQFF.